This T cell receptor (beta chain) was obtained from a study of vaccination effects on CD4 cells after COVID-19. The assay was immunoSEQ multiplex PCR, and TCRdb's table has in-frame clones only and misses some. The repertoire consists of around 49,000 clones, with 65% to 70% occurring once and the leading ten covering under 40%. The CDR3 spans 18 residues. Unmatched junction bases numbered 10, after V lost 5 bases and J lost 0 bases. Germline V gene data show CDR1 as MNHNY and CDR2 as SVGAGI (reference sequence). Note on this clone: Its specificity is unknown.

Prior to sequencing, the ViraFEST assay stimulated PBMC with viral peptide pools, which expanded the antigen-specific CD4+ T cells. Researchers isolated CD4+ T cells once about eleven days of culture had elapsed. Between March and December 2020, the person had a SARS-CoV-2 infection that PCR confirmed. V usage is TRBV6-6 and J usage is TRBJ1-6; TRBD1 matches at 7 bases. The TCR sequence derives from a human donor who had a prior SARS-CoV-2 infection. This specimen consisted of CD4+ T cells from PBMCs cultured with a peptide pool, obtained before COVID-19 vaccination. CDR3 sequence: CASSPLPDRSSYNSPLHF. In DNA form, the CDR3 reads TGTGCCAGCAGTCCCCTACCGGACAGGAGCTCCTATAATTCACCCCTCCACTTT.